In its sample, the clone carrying this T cell receptor beta chain was seen many times. What it binds is not known. Extracted RNA was reverse transcribed, and the resulting cDNA served as sequencing template. TCRdb's copy holds only in-frame clones and misses some; the assay was immunoSEQ multiplex PCR. The sample contains 150,000 to 200,000 clones, 50% to 70% of which appear only once. CDR1 and CDR2 from the germline V gene are LGHNT and FRNRAP. The V and J ends lost 2 bases and 6 bases respectively, with 17 bases between them. This CDR3 has 15 residues. Treatment described: oral pan-JAK inhibitor, 5-10 mg twice daily. Patients with alopecia areata provided lesional scalp punch biopsies as well as peripheral blood. PBMCs were stained for CD3, CD4 and CD8, and CD4+ and CD8+ T cells were sorted. The sample originates from a study of CD8+ T cells in alopecia areata. Whole-study results and caveats: Among the 100 top clones, expanded CD8+ clones, like scalp clonality, were significantly decreased by tofacitinib.

This TCR was recovered from a human donor with alopecia areata. The sample here was CD4+ T cells sorted from blood, taken around week 50, from a patient treated with tofacitinib. The chain couples TRBV12-5 to TRBJ2-7; D may correspond to TRBD1 or TRBD2 (5 bases each). This CDR3 is CASGLIVSRDGEQYF. The DNA of the CDR3 is TGTGCTAGTGGTTTGATAGTCTCCCGGGACGGCGAGCAGTACTTC.